Listed here are 15 T cell receptor beta chains from one sample, sequenced in a study of blood T cell repertoires in COVID-19. The protocol was immunoSEQ multiplex PCR, while the TCRdb copy is restricted to in-frame clones and leaves out a portion. In the table there are 110,000 to 150,000 clones, about four fifths of which are singletons. Sequencing used PBMCs or T cells enriched from blood (not recorded which). The origin of the receptors is a man between 50 and 59 years old who had recovered from COVID-19.

V usage is TRBV18 and J usage is TRBJ2-7; 7 bases fit TRBD1. This CDR3 contains 12 residues. J gave up 7 bases and V 6 bases, and 6 bases lay outside the gene matches. CDR1 and CDR2 from the germline V gene are KGHSH and LQKENI. CDR3 protein: CASSQDRVEQYF. The CDR3 nucleotides are TGTGCCAGCTCGCAAGACAGGGTAGAGCAGTACTTC. Looking up the rest from reference TRBV18 and TRBJ2-7 gives the full variable domain: NAGVMQNPRHLVRRRGQEARLRCSPMKGHSHVYWYRQLPEEGLKFMVYLQKENIIDESGMPKERFSAEFPKEGPSILRIQQVVRGDSAAYFCASSQDRVEQYFGPGTRLTVT.

This clone turned up a few times. An end of the junction differs from the germline gene, which may be a read error. This rearrangement joins TRBV7-7 to TRBJ1-1; the D is unclear. CDR3 length equals 12 residues. Germline assignment: CDR1 SSHAT and CDR2 FNYEAQ (reference sequence). The CDR3 DNA is TGTGCTAGCAGCTTAGTTTTAACTGAAGCTTTCTTT. Translating it yields CASSLVLTEAFF.

In nucleotides, the CDR3 is TGTGCCAGCTCCCGGGAGGGGTGGAACACTGAAGCTTTCTTT. Translation gives CASSREGWNTEAFF. The rearrangement joins TRBV18 to TRBJ1-1, with D maybe TRBD1 (5 bases). Trimming left V 6 bases short and J 1 base short, with 12 bases between. This CDR3 is built from 14 residues. Germline lookup yields CDR1 KGHSH and CDR2 LQKENI.

This chain links TRBV6-2 or TRBV6-3 with TRBJ2-7; 9 bases are shared with TRBD2. Germline V gene sequence: CDR1 MNHEY, CDR2 SVGEGT. The CDR3 consists of 18 residues. V was clipped by 0 bases and J by 3 bases; unmatched bases: 12. CDR3 sequence (DNA): TGTGCCAGCAGTTACTCGACCGTAGGGACTAGCAATTACTACGAGCAGTACTTC. Its protein product is CASSYSTVGTSNYYEQYF.

This sequence joins TRBV9 and TRBJ2-1; D remains unclear. Trimming left V 3 bases short and J 0 bases short, with 4 bases between. Germline V gene sequence: CDR1 SGDLS, CDR2 YYNGEE. This CDR3 comprises 13 residues. CDR3 DNA: TGTGCCAGCAGCGGAGGCTCCTACAATGAGCAGTTCTTC. Residues: CASSGGSYNEQFF.

The chain recombines TRBV13 with TRBJ2-3; 15 positions match TRBD2. Germline V gene lookup returns CDR1 PRHDT and CDR2 FYEKMQ (reference sequence). This CDR3 contains 17 residues. V dropped 4 bases and J dropped 5; count of bases not matched to a gene: 7. This CDR3 reads CASSSGLAGGLVDTQYF. The CDR3, as DNA: TGTGCCAGCAGCTCGGGACTAGCGGGGGGCCTGGTAGATACGCAGTATTTT.

The J gene is TRBJ1-6, the V gene TRBV19, with D uncertain. Between the trimmed V and J ends, which lost 3 bases and 5 bases, there was a span of 11 bases. The CDR3 contains 15 residues. Germline V gene sequence: CDR1 LNHDA, CDR2 SQIVND (reference sequence). CDR3: CASSMVQAHNSPLHF. The CDR3 DNA is TGTGCCAGTAGTATGGTCCAGGCCCATAATTCACCCCTCCACTTT.

This chain connects TRBV5-1 to TRBJ1-1, with 7 bases identical to TRBD1. J lost 1 base, V lost 2 bases, and 2 bases had no gene match. CDR1 is SGHRS and CDR2 is YFSETQ in the germline V gene. The CDR3 is 14 residues long. Here the CDR3 DNA reads TGCGCCAGCAGCTTTCAGGGGGAGAACACTGAAGCTTTCTTT. Residues: CASSFQGENTEAFF.

There are a few counts of this clone. This sample includes further DNA sequences coding for the same CDR3. In DNA, the CDR3 is TGTGCCAGCTCACCTCGACAGGGGGTTTACGAGCAGTACTTC. This sequence encodes CASSPRQGVYEQYF. The chain joins TRBV18 to TRBJ2-7, with TRBD1 matching over 9 bases. The CDR3 has 14 amino acids. With V trimmed by 3 bases and J by 4 bases, 4 bases remained unmatched. The germline CDR1 and CDR2 sequences are KGHSH and LQKENI.

This chain joins TRBV18 and TRBJ2-7; 10 bases map to TRBD1. The V segment lost 7 bases and the J segment 7 bases; nucleotides outside the gene matches: 7. This CDR3 is 13 amino acids long. CDR1 is KGHSH, CDR2 LQKENI, per germline. The CDR3 spells CASFRDRGEEQYF. In DNA form, the CDR3 reads TGTGCCAGCTTCCGGGACAGGGGTGAGGAGCAGTACTTC.

The chain carries TRBV28 and TRBJ2-5; 10 bases agree with TRBD1. CDR1 is MDHEN, CDR2 SYDVKM, per germline. The CDR3 runs to 14 residues. V trimming: 4 bases; J trimming: 7 bases; junction bases outside the gene matches: 6. The CDR3 nucleotides are TGTGCCAGCAGTTGGACAGGGGGGAGTGGGACCCAGTACTTC. Translating gives CASSWTGGSGTQYF.

This clone was seen a single time. V is TRBV5-8 and J is TRBJ2-3; 9 bases match TRBD2. CDR1 is SGHTS and CDR2 is YDEGEE in the germline V gene. The CDR3 has 15 residues. With V trimmed by 3 bases and J by 8 bases, 10 bases remained unmatched. The CDR3 protein is CASSSTGTSLGTQYF. In DNA, the CDR3 is TGTGCCAGCAGCTCGACCGGGACTAGCTTGGGTACGCAGTATTTT.

The chain links TRBV30 to TRBJ2-5, with 8 bases identical to TRBD2. This CDR3 has 14 amino acids. V shed 0 bases and J 5 bases; nucleotides not matched to a gene: 5. Per germline, CDR1 GTSNPN and CDR2 SVGIG (reference sequence). CDR3 in DNA: TGTGCCTGGAGTGTACATGGCGGGAGGGAGACCCAGTACTTC. Protein product: CAWSVHGGRETQYF.

The gene calls are TRBV6-2 or TRBV6-3 and TRBJ2-7; TRBD2 matches 8 bases. Germline lookup yields CDR1 MNHEY and CDR2 SVGEGT. The CDR3 has 16 amino acids. Trimming cost V 5 bases and J 0 bases; bases outside gene matches: 9. The CDR3 nucleotides read TGTGCCAGCAGTCCCTGGGCAGCGGGGGACTCCTACGAGCAGTACTTC. Encoded protein: CASSPWAAGDSYEQYF.

This clone was counted once. This chain connects TRBV2 to TRBJ2-1; D possibly corresponds to TRBD2 (6 bases). Germline assignment: CDR1 SNHLY and CDR2 FYNNEI. V lost 8 bases, J lost 4 bases, and 15 bases lay in between. CDR3 length equals 14 residues. The CDR3 protein is CASRLGGGYNEQFF. The CDR3 nucleotides read TGTGCCAGCCGACTGGGTGGGGGGTACAATGAGCAGTTCTTC.